This passage covers 29 T cell receptor beta chains from one sample sequenced in a study of shared clonotypes between healthy human individuals. Using immunoSEQ multiplex PCR, the repertoire was profiled, and TCRdb retains in-frame clones only, with some absent. The top ten hold roughly 0.13% of the sample, which has around 2.3 million clones, approximately 94% seen once. The sequenced sample was naive CD4+ T cells sorted from blood. Subset given: CD45RA+ positively selected. The receptors derive from a man between 18 and 35 years old in good health.

V usage is TRBV2 and J usage is TRBJ2-7; no firm D call. Germline CDR1 and CDR2: SNHLY and FYNNEI. Trimming took off 3 bases at V and 3 bases at J, with 12 bases between the two ends. This CDR3 is 14 amino acids long. The CDR3 DNA sequence: TGTGCCAGCAGTGAGGGTATAGTTAACTACGAGCAGTACTTC. Its protein product is CASSEGIVNYEQYF.

This chain uses TRBV27 with TRBJ1-6; D might be TRBD1 (6 bases). V was pared by 6 bases and J by 1 base, with 13 bases between. The CDR3 spans 16 residues. Germline V lookup: CDR1 MNHEY, CDR2 SMNVEV (reference sequence). CDR3 in amino acids: CASSFDRRSYNSPLHF. The DNA of the CDR3 is TGTGCCAGCAGCTTTGACAGGCGGTCCTATAATTCACCCCTCCACTTT.

V is TRBV7-9 and J is TRBJ2-5, with D uncertain. The CDR3 covers 12 residues. V lost 7 bases and J 5 bases, leaving 11 bases between the germline ends. Germline V gene data show CDR1 as SEHNR and CDR2 as FQNEAQ (reference sequence). CDR3 DNA: TGTGCCAGCATATCCGACGGGGAGACCCAGTACTTC. Translation: CASISDGETQYF.

This chain connects TRBV15 to TRBJ2-4; D is possibly TRBD2 (6 bases). With 5 bases removed from V and 0 bases from J, the gap between germline ends came to 26 bases. This CDR3 is 20 amino acids long. Germline loops: CDR1 LNHNV, CDR2 YYDKDF (reference sequence). The CDR3: CATSHDFRETLERAKNIQYF. Here the CDR3 DNA reads TGTGCCACCAGCCACGATTTCCGGGAGACTCTCGAGAGAGCCAAAAACATTCAGTACTTC.

The chain is built from TRBV29-1 and TRBJ1-1, with D perhaps TRBD1 (5 bases). This CDR3 spans 13 amino acids. Germline V gives CDR1 SQVTM, CDR2 ANQGSEA. V lost 6 bases and J 4 bases, leaving 15 bases between the germline ends. The DNA for the CDR3 is TGCAGCGTAGCCGGGACTATATTCACTGAAGCTTTCTTT. Amino acid sequence: CSVAGTIFTEAFF.

The gene calls are TRBV6-5 and TRBJ2-7; D is possibly TRBD2 (7 bases). CDR1 and CDR2 from the germline V gene are MNHEY and SVGAGI. The V end was cut by 6 bases, the J end by 5 bases, with 20 bases between. This CDR3 is built from 15 residues. The CDR3 coding sequence is TGTGCCAGCAGACCCGGGGGGCTAGGCCGTCACGAGCAGTACTTC. This translates into CASRPGGLGRHEQYF.

As regards this clone: This same CDR3 is encoded by further DNA sequences in the sample. This chain uses TRBV28 with TRBJ2-7; the match to TRBD1 covers 11 bases. Trimming at V came to 2 bases and at J to 4 bases, leaving 4 bases not matched to a gene. Germline loops: CDR1 MDHEN, CDR2 SYDVKM. This CDR3 has 15 residues. The DNA for the CDR3 is TGTGCCAGCAGTTTAGGACAGGGGGCTACTTACGAGCAGTACTTC. Its protein product is CASSLGQGATYEQYF. The full variable domain, completed using reference TRBV28 and TRBJ2-7, is DVKVTQSSRYLVKRTGEKVFLECVQDMDHENMFWYRQDPGLGLRLIYFSYDVKMKEKGDIPEGYSVSREKKERFSLILESASTNQTSMYLCASSLGQGATYEQYFGPGTRLTVT.

In regard to this clone: This same CDR3 is encoded by further DNA sequences in the sample. This chain connects TRBV6-5 to TRBJ2-7; TRBD2 aligns across 10 bases. Germline loops: CDR1 MNHEY, CDR2 SVGAGI. The CDR3 has 13 amino acids. After removal of 6 bases from V and 2 bases from J, the junction contained 1 base not matched to a gene. This CDR3 reads CASRAGGAYEQYF. The CDR3 nucleotides are TGTGCCAGCAGAGCGGGGGGGGCCTACGAGCAGTACTTC.

The CDR3 protein is CASSLRGRGYYGYTF. The DNA for the CDR3 is TGTGCCAGCAGTTTACGGGGGAGGGGATACTATGGCTACACCTTC. The chain joins TRBV28 to TRBJ1-2; tentatively, D is TRBD1 (5 bases). The CDR3 is 15 amino acids. V was trimmed by 2 bases and J by 3 bases, leaving 13 bases between them. The germline V gene encodes CDR1 MDHEN and CDR2 SYDVKM.

V is TRBV4-1 and J is TRBJ1-5; TRBD1 matches 7 bases. CDR3 length equals 18 residues. Germline-derived CDR1 and CDR2 are MGHRA and YSYEKL. V was pared by 6 bases and J by 4 bases, with 18 bases of the junction left unmatched. The CDR3 spells CASSPGQSPNLRNQPQHF. DNA of the CDR3: TGCGCCAGCAGTCCGGGACAGAGCCCCAATTTGAGAAATCAGCCCCAGCATTTT.

The rearrangement links TRBV6-1 to TRBJ1-6; D may be TRBD1 (5 bases). CDR1 MNHNS and CDR2 SASEGT come from the germline V gene. This CDR3 is built from 14 residues. Trimming pared 8 bases from V and 3 bases from J, leaving 11 bases between. The CDR3 DNA reads as TGTGCCAGCCACGCGGACATCTATAATTCACCCCTCCACTTT. It encodes CASHADIYNSPLHF.

About this clone itself: Relative to the germline gene, one junction end is altered; a read error may explain this. The V and J genes are TRBV2 and TRBJ1-2; 8 bases agree with TRBD1. This CDR3 is 16 amino acids long. Germline V gene lookup returns CDR1 SNHLY and CDR2 FYNNEI. DNA of the CDR3: TGTGCCAGCAGAGAAGGCTGGACAGGGACTCCTGGTGGCTACACCTTC. Its translation: CASREGWTGTPGGYTF.

V is TRBV27 and J is TRBJ2-7; 9 bases fit TRBD1. The germline CDR1 and CDR2 sequences are MNHEY and SMNVEV (reference sequence). This CDR3 spans 14 amino acids. The trim removed 7 bases at V and 5 bases at J, leaving 9 bases unmatched. CDR3 residues: CASMDRTGADEQYF. CDR3 coding DNA: TGTGCCAGCATGGACAGGACAGGGGCCGACGAGCAGTACTTC.

The chain carries TRBV28 and TRBJ2-5; no definite D call. Germline assignment: CDR1 MDHEN and CDR2 SYDVKM. CDR3 length equals 14 residues. Deletions cut 5 bases from V and 4 bases from J, with 14 bases between. The CDR3 nucleotides read TGTGCCAGCAGTATGACCCACCCCGGAGAGACCCAGTACTTC. This sequence encodes CASSMTHPGETQYF.

The chain carries TRBV5-1 and TRBJ1-3; D is unclear. There are 13 residues in the CDR3. CDR1 and CDR2 (germline): SGHRS, YFSETQ. V was pared by 5 bases and J by 1 base, with 7 bases between. In nucleotides, the CDR3 is TGCGCCAGCAGACAGTCTTCTGGAAACACCATATATTTT. It codes for CASRQSSGNTIYF.

The rearrangement links TRBV18 to TRBJ2-7; 7 bases fit TRBD2. The germline CDR1 and CDR2 sequences are KGHSH and LQKENI. This CDR3 has 18 amino acids. V shed 3 bases and J 7 bases; nucleotides not matched to a gene: 21. As DNA, the CDR3 is TGTGCCAGCTCACCGCTCGGGAGGATGAGAATGGACCGTATTGAGCAGTACTTC. The encoded protein is CASSPLGRMRMDRIEQYF.

This clone was observed once. The gene calls are TRBV9 and TRBJ1-2; no clear D gene. The CDR3 spans 13 residues. Trimming stripped 0 bases from V and 5 bases from J, with 8 bases between. The V gene's germline CDR1 is SGDLS and CDR2 YYNGEE. The CDR3 DNA reads TGTGCCAGCAGCGTAGCCACTAGTTATGGCTACACCTTC. Translation gives CASSVATSYGYTF.

The V and J genes are TRBV5-1 and TRBJ2-1; possible D gene TRBD2, 6 bases. Germline V gene data show CDR1 as SGHRS and CDR2 as YFSETQ. With 0 bases removed from V and 5 bases from J, the gap between germline ends came to 12 bases. The CDR3 consists of 15 residues. CDR3 in amino acids: CASSLGQAGNNEQFF. As DNA, the CDR3 is TGCGCCAGCAGCTTGGGGCAGGCGGGAAACAATGAGCAGTTCTTC.

Remarks on this clone: The same CDR3 arises from other DNA sequences in this sample as well. This sequence joins TRBV10-3 and TRBJ2-2; D may be TRBD1 or TRBD2 (5 bases each). Germline V gene lookup returns CDR1 ENHRY and CDR2 SYGVKD. The CDR3 has 15 amino acids. The V and J ends lost 11 bases and 0 bases respectively, with 16 bases between them. This CDR3 reads CASPPRDANTGELFF. In DNA, the CDR3 is TGTGCCTCGCCCCCTCGGGACGCGAACACCGGGGAGCTGTTTTTT.

J is TRBJ2-1 and V is TRBV30; D tentatively fits TRBD1 or TRBD2 (6 bases each). V lost 5 bases and J 3 bases, leaving 17 bases between the germline ends. CDR3 length: 15 residues. Germline lookup yields CDR1 GTSNPN and CDR2 SVGIG (reference sequence). As DNA, the CDR3 is TGTGCCTGGGGTAGGGGGGCCTCTCGCTACAATGAGCAGTTCTTC. It translates to CAWGRGASRYNEQFF. Full variable domain (remainder filled in from reference TRBV30 and TRBJ2-1): SQTIHQWPATLVQPVGSPLSLECTVEGTSNPNLYWYRQAAGRGLQLLFYSVGIGQISSEVPQNLSASRPQDRQFILSSKKLLLSDSGFYLCAWGRGASRYNEQFFGPGTRLTVL.

This chain uses TRBV6-5 with TRBJ2-5; 13 nucleotides line up with TRBD2. Germline trimming cut 6 bases from V and 5 bases from J; bases unmatched to any gene: 6. The CDR3 extends over 15 amino acids. Germline V CDR1 and CDR2: MNHEY, SVGAGI. CDR3 loop: CASSSGTSGIETQYF. The CDR3, as DNA: TGTGCCAGCAGCTCCGGGACTAGCGGGATCGAGACCCAGTACTTC.

This sequence joins TRBV28 and TRBJ2-7, with 16 bases aligning to TRBD2. CDR1 MDHEN and CDR2 SYDVKM come from the germline V gene. Trimming at V came to 5 bases and at J to 3 bases, leaving 7 bases not matched to a gene. This CDR3 has 17 amino acids. The CDR3 sequence: CASSIPGLAGGYYEQYF. The CDR3 DNA is TGTGCCAGCAGTATTCCGGGACTAGCGGGGGGGTACTACGAGCAGTACTTC.

This rearrangement joins TRBV5-4 to TRBJ2-5; D may be TRBD1 (5 bases). The CDR3 is 15 amino acids. The germline V and J ends were trimmed by 0 bases and 5 bases, with 14 bases remaining between them. In germline, CDR1 is SGHNT, CDR2 YYREEE (reference sequence). CDR3 sequence reads: CASSLVWQGGETQYF. DNA of the CDR3: TGTGCCAGCAGCTTGGTGTGGCAGGGTGGGGAGACCCAGTACTTC.

This clone was seen just once. The genes are TRBV29-1 and TRBJ1-1; TRBD1 aligns across 9 bases. After removal of 8 bases from V and 1 base from J, the junction contained 5 bases not matched to a gene. The germline V gene has CDR1 SQVTM and CDR2 ANQGSEA. This CDR3 spans 13 amino acids. Here the CDR3 reads CSPRDRENTEAFF. CDR3 DNA: TGCAGCCCTCGGGACAGGGAGAACACTGAAGCTTTCTTT.

The genes are TRBV6-1 and TRBJ1-6; tentative D call: TRBD1 (6 bases). Looked up from germline, CDR1 is MNHNS and CDR2 is SASEGT. V lost 6 bases and J lost 7, with 16 bases in between. This CDR3 has 15 amino acids. CDR3 in DNA: TGTGCCAGCAGGGGGACATTGGTGGGCAATTCACCCCTCCACTTT. This encodes CASRGTLVGNSPLHF.

This clone was detected a few times. The V and J genes are TRBV6-1 and TRBJ2-3; D is ambiguous. This CDR3 comprises 15 residues. V shed 2 bases and J shed 4 bases, with 13 bases lying between them. Germline values: CDR1 MNHNS, CDR2 SASEGT. The CDR3 DNA sequence: TGTGCCAGCAGTGAAAGGGCTTATTTCGCAGATACGCAGTATTTT. As protein: CASSERAYFADTQYF.

This clone has just a few counts. At the DNA level, this CDR3 is encoded by other sequences in the same sample as well. The V gene is TRBV7-9, the J gene TRBJ1-1, with TRBD1 identical over 9 bases. Germline V CDR1 and CDR2: SEHNR, FQNEAQ (reference sequence). V dropped 5 bases and J dropped 2; count of bases not matched to a gene: 6. This CDR3 has 15 amino acids. CDR3 residues: CASSPRQGGNTEAFF. CDR3 DNA sequence: TGTGCCAGCAGCCCAAGACAGGGGGGCAACACTGAAGCTTTCTTT.

Only one count was recorded for this clone. This sequence joins TRBV6-6 and TRBJ1-1, with D hard to call. The CDR3 runs 12 residues. V gave up 0 bases and J gave up 5 bases, with 4 bases separating them. Germline lookup yields CDR1 MNHNY and CDR2 SVGAGI (reference sequence). CDR3 loop: CASSYSETEAFF. CDR3 DNA sequence: TGTGCCAGCAGTTACTCGGAAACTGAAGCTTTCTTT.

The chain has TRBV19 and TRBJ2-1; 10 nucleotides line up with TRBD1. With V trimmed by 6 bases and J by 3 bases, 20 bases remained unmatched. Germline V gene lookup returns CDR1 LNHDA and CDR2 SQIVND (reference sequence). The CDR3 length is 20 residues. CDR3 protein: CASRRLGGTGEILDYNEQFF. In DNA form, the CDR3 reads TGTGCCAGTAGACGACTTGGAGGGACAGGGGAAATCCTCGACTACAATGAGCAGTTCTTC.